Here is one T cell receptor beta chain with its context. TCRdb keeps only in-frame clones here, not all; method: immunoSEQ multiplex PCR. The sample has 2 million to 2.5 million clones, more than 85% seen once. Trimming pared 4 bases from V and 1 base from J, leaving 8 bases between. Germline CDR1 is SGHNT and CDR2 is YYREEE (reference sequence). The CDR3 totals 14 residues. The sample is drawn from a study of shared clonotypes between healthy human individuals. The chain combines TRBV5-4 with TRBJ2-2; unclear D gene. The source material was naive CD4+ T cells from PBMCs. The sample's subset: CD45RA+ positively selected. The receptor was derived from a man in his late teens or twenties in good health. Some clones in this sample may be carry-over from other donors' samples. CDR3 in amino acids: CASSPRRNTGELFF. The DNA for the CDR3 is TGTGCCAGCAGCCCCCGGCGGAACACCGGGGAGCTGTTTTTT.